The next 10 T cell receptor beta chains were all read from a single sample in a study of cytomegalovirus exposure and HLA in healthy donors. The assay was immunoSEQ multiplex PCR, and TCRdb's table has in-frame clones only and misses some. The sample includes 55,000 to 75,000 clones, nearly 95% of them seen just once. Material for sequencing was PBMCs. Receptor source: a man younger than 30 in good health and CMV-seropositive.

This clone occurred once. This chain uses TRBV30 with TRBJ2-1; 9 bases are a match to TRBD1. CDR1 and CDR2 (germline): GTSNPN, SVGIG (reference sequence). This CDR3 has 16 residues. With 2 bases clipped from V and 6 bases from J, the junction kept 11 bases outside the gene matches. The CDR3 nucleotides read TGTGCCTGGAGTCGAAGACCGGGACAGGGCATCAATGAGCAGTTCTTC. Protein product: CAWSRRPGQGINEQFF.

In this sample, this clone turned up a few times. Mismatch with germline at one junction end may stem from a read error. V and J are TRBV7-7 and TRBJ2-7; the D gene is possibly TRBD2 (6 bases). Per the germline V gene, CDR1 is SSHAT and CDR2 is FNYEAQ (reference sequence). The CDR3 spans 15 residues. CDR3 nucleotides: TGTGCTAGCAGCCCGGGACGGACTACGGCCTACGAGCAGTACTTC. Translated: CASSPGRTTAYEQYF.

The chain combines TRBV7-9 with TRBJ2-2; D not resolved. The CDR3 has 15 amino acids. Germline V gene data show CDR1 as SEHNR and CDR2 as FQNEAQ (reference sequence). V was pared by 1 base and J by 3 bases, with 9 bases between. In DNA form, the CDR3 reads TGTGCCAGCAGCTTAGACGGAGTGGACACCGGGGAGCTGTTTTTT. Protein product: CASSLDGVDTGELFF.

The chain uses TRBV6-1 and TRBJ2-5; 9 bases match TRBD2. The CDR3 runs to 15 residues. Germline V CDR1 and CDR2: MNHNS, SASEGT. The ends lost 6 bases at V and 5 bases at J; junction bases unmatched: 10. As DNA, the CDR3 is TGTGCCAGCAGCAGGGGCGGGAGGGCCAAGGAGACCCAGTACTTC. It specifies CASSRGGRAKETQYF.

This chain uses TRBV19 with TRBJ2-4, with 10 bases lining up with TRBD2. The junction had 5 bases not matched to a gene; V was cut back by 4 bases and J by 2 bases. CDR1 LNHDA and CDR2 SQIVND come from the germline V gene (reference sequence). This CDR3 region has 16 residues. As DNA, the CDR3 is TGTGCCAGTAGTAGGCTAGCGGGAGCTACCAAAAACATTCAGTACTTC. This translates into CASSRLAGATKNIQYF. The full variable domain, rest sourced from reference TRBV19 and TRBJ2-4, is DGGITQSPKYLFRKEGQNVTLSCEQNLNHDAMYWYRQDPGQGLRLIYYSQIVNDFQKGDIAEGYSVSREKKESFPLTVTSAQKNPTAFYLCASSRLAGATKNIQYFGAGTRLSVL.

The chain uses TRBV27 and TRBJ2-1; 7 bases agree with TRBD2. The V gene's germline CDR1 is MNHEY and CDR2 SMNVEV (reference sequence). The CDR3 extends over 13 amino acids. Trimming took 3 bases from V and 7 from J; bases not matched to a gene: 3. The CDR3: CASSLGGGNEQFF. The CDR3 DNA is TGTGCCAGCAGTTTGGGGGGGGGAAATGAGCAGTTCTTC.

The CDR3 nucleotides are TGTGCCAGCAGCGGGACAGGGGAAAGTACCACCGGGGAGCTGTTTTTT. Its translation is CASSGTGESTTGELFF. The J gene is TRBJ2-2, the V gene TRBV9, with TRBD1 identical over 9 bases. Germline CDR1 reads SGDLS; CDR2 reads YYNGEE. The CDR3 covers 16 residues. With 3 bases clipped from V and 4 bases from J, the junction kept 7 bases outside the gene matches. Supplemented by reference TRBV9 and TRBJ2-2, the full variable domain reads DSGVTQTPKHLITATGQRVTLRCSPRSGDLSVYWYQQSLDQGLQFLIQYYNGEERAKGNILERFSAQQFPDLHSELNLSSLELGDSALYFCASSGTGESTTGELFFGEGSRLTVL.

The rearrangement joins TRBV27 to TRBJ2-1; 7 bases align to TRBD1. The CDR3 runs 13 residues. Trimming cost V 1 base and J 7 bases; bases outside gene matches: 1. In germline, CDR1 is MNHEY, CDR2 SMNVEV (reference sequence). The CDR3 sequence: CASSLFRGNEQFF. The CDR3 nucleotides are TGTGCCAGCAGTTTATTCAGGGGGAATGAGCAGTTCTTC.

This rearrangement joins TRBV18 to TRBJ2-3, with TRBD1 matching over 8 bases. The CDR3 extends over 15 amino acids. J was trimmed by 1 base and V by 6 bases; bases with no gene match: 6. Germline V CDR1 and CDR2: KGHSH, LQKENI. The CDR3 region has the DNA TGTGCCAGCTCGTGGCCGGGACAGGGCACAGATACGCAGTATTTT. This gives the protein CASSWPGQGTDTQYF.

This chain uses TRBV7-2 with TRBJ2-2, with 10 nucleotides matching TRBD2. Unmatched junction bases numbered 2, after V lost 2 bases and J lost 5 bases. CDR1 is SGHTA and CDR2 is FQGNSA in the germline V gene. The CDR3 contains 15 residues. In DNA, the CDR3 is TGTGCCAGCAGCTTACTAGCGGGAGCGACCGGGGAGCTGTTTTTT. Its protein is CASSLLAGATGELFF.